The following is a T cell receptor (beta chain) sequence with its context. The identical CDR3 is also encoded by other nucleotide sequences in the sample. In the study's own analysis: Estimated nucleated cell counts came from reference gene primer amplification. Profiled with immunoSEQ multiplex PCR; TCRdb holds only in-frame clones, not every one. From that table come the V and J calls and clone size; the DNA was used to work out D and trimming. The profile covers about 270,000 clones, with 75% to 90% appearing a single time and around 2% taken by the ten largest. These data originate in a study of blood T cell repertoires in COVID-19. At the level of the study: T cells, B-cell-depleted T cells, or PBMCs provided the cDNA or gDNA that served as material.

V shed 0 bases and J shed 5 bases, with 5 bases lying between them. Germline loops: CDR1 SGHDT, CDR2 YYEEEE. The CDR3 loop spans 12 amino acids. Participants spanned ages about 18 to 95 years and resided in 24 US areas. Either two negative PCRs, clearance, or symptom resolution qualified Cohort 3 donors as recovered. The V and J genes are TRBV5-6 and TRBJ1-2, with D uncertain. The sequenced sample was PBMCs or T cells enriched from blood (not recorded which). This TCR was sampled from a woman between 18 and 29 years old who had recovered from COVID-19. The chain's CDR3 is CASSLDSYGYTF. The CDR3 DNA is TGTGCCAGCAGCTTGGACAGTTATGGCTACACCTTC.